The source of this T cell receptor beta chain is a study of chemoradiotherapy in HPV16-positive cancers. This clone has more than one count but fewer than ten. Generated by immunoSEQ multiplex PCR, the TCRdb table keeps only in-frame clones and is missing some. Of approximately 16,000 clones in the sample, approximately 86% were seen once. The CDR3 loop spans 17 amino acids. Germline trimming cut 0 bases from V and 5 bases from J; bases unmatched to any gene: 9. The germline CDR1 and CDR2 sequences are MGHRA and YSYEKL. Sequences were derived from blood, sampled from a patient who underwent chemoradiotherapy. V gene TRBV4-1 combines with J gene TRBJ1-5; the match to TRBD1 covers 8 bases. The TCR was taken from a human donor with HPV-associated anogenital cancer. The CDR3 is CASSQDYGTGGDQPQHF. CDR3 sequence (DNA): TGCGCCAGCAGCCAAGATTACGGGACAGGAGGCGATCAGCCCCAGCATTTT.